The 9 T cell receptor beta chains listed next were all sequenced from one sample in a study of blood T cell repertoires in COVID-19. Libraries were prepared by immunoSEQ multiplex PCR; TCRdb keeps only in-frame clonotypes and omits some of them. Seen here are 490,000 or so clones, about nine tenths observed once, and the top ten hold around 8%. The sample comprised PBMCs or T cells enriched from blood (not recorded which). Receptor source: a woman aged 55 to 70 who had recovered from COVID-19.

The chain couples TRBV29-1 to TRBJ1-6; perhaps TRBD1 as D (5 bases). Per the germline V gene, CDR1 is SQVTM and CDR2 is ANQGSEA. CDR3 length equals 14 residues. Deletions cut 6 bases from V and 12 bases from J, with 21 bases between. This CDR3 reads CSVRTGGGVEPLHF. CDR3 sequence (DNA): TGCAGCGTCAGAACAGGCGGCGGGGTTGAACCCCTCCACTTT.

V and J are TRBV5-1 and TRBJ2-3; tentative D call: TRBD2 (6 bases). CDR1 is SGHRS, CDR2 YFSETQ, per germline. The CDR3 loop spans 15 amino acids. V gave up 5 bases and J gave up 2 bases, with 15 bases separating them. The CDR3 DNA reads TGCGCCAGCAGGGACGGGGGATTGATCACAGATACGCAGTATTTT. Protein sequence: CASRDGGLITDTQYF.

The gene calls are TRBV19 and TRBJ1-6; D not certain. Germline CDR1 is LNHDA and CDR2 is SQIVND (reference sequence). V lost 7 bases, J lost 3 bases, and 16 bases lay in between. This CDR3 region has 16 residues. The chain's CDR3 is CASKVVGVNYNSPLHF. The CDR3, as DNA: TGTGCCAGTAAGGTGGTTGGAGTTAACTATAATTCACCCCTCCACTTT.

This rearrangement joins TRBV19 to TRBJ2-1, with TRBD1 as a possible D gene (5 bases). This CDR3 is built from 14 residues. The germline V and J ends were trimmed by 5 bases and 5 bases, with 13 bases remaining between them. CDR1 is LNHDA and CDR2 is SQIVND in the germline V gene (reference sequence). CDR3 region: CASSESSRDNEQFF. The CDR3 DNA reads as TGTGCCAGTAGTGAGAGTTCCAGGGACAATGAGCAGTTCTTC.

The chain uses TRBV11-2 and TRBJ1-1, with 10 bases fitting TRBD1. Germline CDR1 and CDR2: SGHAT and FQNNGV. With V trimmed by 2 bases and J by 0 bases, 3 bases remained unmatched. This CDR3 spans 16 amino acids. As DNA, the CDR3 is TGTGCCAGCAGCTTATGGGACAGGGGCATGAACACTGAAGCTTTCTTT. It encodes CASSLWDRGMNTEAFF.

Worth noting for this clone: At the DNA level, this CDR3 is encoded by other sequences in the same sample as well. This chain uses TRBV5-1 with TRBJ1-1; D not certain. V was shortened by 0 bases and J by 1 base, with 7 bases between the two germline ends. CDR1 and CDR2 from the germline V gene are SGHRS and YFSETQ. The CDR3 has 14 residues. CDR3 coding DNA: TGCGCCAGCAGCTTGGGGCCTGGGAACACTGAAGCTTTCTTT. This codes for CASSLGPGNTEAFF.

CDR3: CATSDVGRGSGYTF. The CDR3 DNA reads TGTGCCACCAGTGACGTCGGAAGAGGGTCTGGCTACACCTTC. V usage is TRBV24-1 and J usage is TRBJ1-2; D remains ambiguous. The germline CDR1 and CDR2 sequences are KGHDR and SFDVKD. The CDR3 has 14 amino acids. Trimming stripped 4 bases from V and 7 bases from J, with 15 bases between.

The chain uses TRBV19 and TRBJ1-5; the match to TRBD1 covers 9 bases. This CDR3 contains 17 residues. The ends lost 5 bases at V and 5 bases at J; junction bases unmatched: 13. Looked up from germline, CDR1 is LNHDA and CDR2 is SQIVND (reference sequence). The CDR3 protein is CASSQHLRTGVYQPQHF. CDR3 nucleotide sequence: TGTGCCAGTAGTCAACACCTGCGGACAGGGGTCTATCAGCCCCAGCATTTT.

This chain links TRBV18 with TRBJ2-3, with D unclear. The ends were cut back, 1 base at V and 2 bases at J, with 7 bases in the middle. This CDR3 has 14 residues. CDR1 is KGHSH, CDR2 LQKENI, per germline. CDR3 amino acids: CASSPQTTTDTQYF. For the CDR3, the DNA is TGTGCCAGCTCACCACAGACAACCACAGATACGCAGTATTTT.